This T cell receptor beta chain was identified in a study of beta chain features in type 1 diabetes. Across the study: On cell yields, gender and age, patients and healthy donors were similar. Examination of sorted cells across all samples involved over 85,000,000 cells. Study outcomes and limitations: Shortening that was moderate but significant affected the TCRB CDR3s of Type 1 diabetes patients in all four CD4+ subsets.

Researchers reported sorting CD4+ naive, central memory, regulatory and stem cell-like memory cells via CD45RO/CCR7/CD25/CD127/CD95/CD27. CDR3 size: 16 residues. V lost 4 bases and J lost 4; bases outside the gene matches: 13. The germline CDR1 and CDR2 sequences are SGHKS and YYEKEE (reference sequence). As for this clone: Its antigen remains unknown.

Reverse transcribing all isolated RNA meant expressed TCRB transcripts were sequenced. The data were produced by immunoSEQ multiplex PCR, yet TCRdb's version contains in-frame clones alone and is incomplete. This table holds 500,000 to 650,000 clones, roughly 12% found once. This rearrangement joins TRBV5-5 to TRBJ2-5; 7 bases align to TRBD2. The sample taken for sequencing was naive CD4+ T cells from blood. The TCR originated in a man aged 25 to 40 with type 1 diabetes. The CDR3, as DNA: TGTGCCAGCAGCCCTCTTCGGGGGGAAGTACTAGAGACCCAGTACTTC. This translates into CASSPLRGEVLETQYF.